The sequence of this T cell receptor beta chain was determined in a study of cytomegalovirus exposure and HLA in healthy donors. Overall study findings and caveats: Cytomegalovirus status was reportedly diagnosed by the classifier with high sensitivity and specificity. Sequence variants that were highly shared formed a cluster that was likely a sequencing artifact. Overall, about 160 TCR beta chains were annotated as cytomegalovirus-associated. CMV serostatus alone was available as immune exposure information.

A multiplex PCR was run with 60 Vbeta primers and 13 Jbeta primers. Generated by immunoSEQ multiplex PCR, the TCRdb table keeps only in-frame clones and is missing some. Of about 100,000 clones listed, roughly three quarters are singletons. A remark on this clone: Its antigen is unidentified.

The CDR3 runs 11 residues. In germline, CDR1 is MDHEN, CDR2 SYDVKM. The source of this sequence is a male donor in good health and CMV-seropositive. The sequenced material came from PBMCs. This chain links TRBV28 with TRBJ2-7, with D possibly matching TRBD1 (6 bases). The CDR3: CAGGDPYEQYF. CDR3 DNA sequence: TGTGCAGGGGGAGATCCCTACGAGCAGTACTTC.